This TCR beta chain originates from a study of cytomegalovirus exposure and HLA in healthy donors (dated by TCRdb to 2015 to 2018). General notes on the study: According to an earlier analysis of around 600 of the donors, roughly 180 million T cells yielded roughly 110 million unique TCR beta sequences and 276 Gb of sequence data. An early release covering more than 500 HLA-typed donors comprised about 300 gigabases of sequencing data and about 90 million unique TCR sequences. Among the roughly 400 genotyped donors, around 79% belonged to the genetic ancestry cluster associated with self-reported Caucasian donors. The aim of the study was to test whether cataloging public T cell receptors could identify signatures of past pathogen exposure. Using immunosequencing, the study profiled T cell repertoires from around 670 subjects and related those repertoires to cytomegalovirus serostatus. Along with the roughly 610-subject first cohort, a separate validation cohort of over a hundred different subjects was used. High-throughput TCR immunosequencing, statistical association of individual TCRs with disease status, and machine learning were combined to predict cytomegalovirus infection status. In a later analysis, previously published TCR beta repertoires from 666 donors were re-analyzed and high-resolution HLA genotyping was added so that TCR occurrence patterns could be studied. The later analysis used no new phenotypic data to find candidate immune exposures, relying instead on TCR beta sequences and their occurrence across donors. An earlier analysis of approximately 580 of the donors used high-throughput TCR beta sequencing to judge whether each TCR beta V gene segment behaved as functional or pseudogenic. Donor age, sex, ethnicity and CMV serostatus were compiled together with the repertoire data. In a later genetic analysis, genome-wide SNP genotypes for 398 of the 666 donors were used, and that subset was treated as a discovery cohort. Every discovery cohort repertoire had been produced on one sequencing platform. Class I and class II HLA loci were covered by the typing at four-digit resolution. The number of typed donors differed by locus: roughly 629-630 for A, B, C, DRB1 and DQB1; some 500 for DQA1; some 610 for DPA1; and about 450 for DPB1. Roughly five DR-DQ haplotypes were handled as single units for association and clustering because linkage in the cohort was strong. Among some 400 genotyped donors of the cohort, an average of roughly 230,000 unique TCR beta nucleotide sequences was sequenced per donor, of which about 19% were non-productive.

Broad study findings and their caveats: In an earlier analysis of around 600 of the donors, most TCR beta V segments appeared in productive rearrangements about 87% or about 30% of the time, broadly matching IMGT annotations. The classifier was reported to diagnose cytomegalovirus status with high specificity and sensitivity in both the original cohort and the validation cohort. An association between a missense DCLRE1C variant and V-gene and J-gene trimming of TCR beta chains was found in a later genetic analysis and replicated in an independent cohort. In a later analysis, some 18,000 TCR beta sequences were associated with specific HLA alleles at a false discovery rate of 0.05. Correlated functional status among segregating V segments might reflect linkage disequilibrium, but an unknown experimental factor could not be ruled out. Approximately 18 rarely observed V segments, including chromosome 9 orphons, were excluded from the earlier analysis of about 600 of the donors because counts were too low. A further reported finding was that TCR beta sequences accurately predicted the HLA-A and HLA-B alleles for most subjects in the first cohort. Strong co-occurrence of HLA alleles, especially DR and DQ, made assigning TCR associations to individual alleles difficult. Because the 87-base-pair reads could not distinguish some IMGT-functional V segments, including TRBV6-2 and TRBV6-3, those segments were excluded. Most CMV-associated TCR beta chains appeared to be HLA-restricted in a later analysis, and the HLA associations seemed to be driven largely by CMV exposure. In vitro tests confirmed that a few of the cytomegalovirus-associated TCR beta chains recognize cytomegalovirus antigens. HLA typing was unavailable for some donors at each locus, so association tests used only the typed subset. The study listed 164 TCR beta chains as associated with cytomegalovirus. Most TCR sequences were observed very rarely across donors, whereas some public TCRs were present in many individuals. In a later analysis, the rate of TCR association differed among HLA loci, with DRB1 alleles having the most associated TCRs and HLA-C alleles having the fewest. In a later analysis, HLA-associated TCR beta chains were found to be more clonally expanded and to have lower generation probabilities than equally common non-associated chains. Immune exposure information for the cohort was limited to CMV serostatus. According to a later analysis, parvovirus B19, influenza, CMV and Epstein-Barr virus appeared linked to several top co-occurrence clusters. The presence/absence analyses assumed that sequencing depth was roughly uniform across donors, and that assumption may not be true. In a later genetic analysis, fewer N-insertions in productive TCRs were reported among donors in an Asian-associated ancestry cluster than the roughly 710-donor mean. It was suggested by the authors that the approach could potentially be generalized to other disease states and immunological phenotypes. The sequencing pipeline was judged likely to have produced a cluster of highly shared sequence variants as a technical artifact. The cohort was sequenced for TCR beta chains only, and without alpha or paired-chain data the features that could be detected were limited.

Turning to this clone: What antigen it recognizes has not been identified. No base-level quality is on record; no much larger clone is a single base apart.

In total, roughly 670 healthy bone marrow donors made up the cohort. Cohort members were all nominally healthy when sampled, although unrecorded immune exposures were likely present. The donor tested CMV seronegative, placing the donor among the 350 to 400 seronegative members of the cohort. A peripheral blood sample was collected from each donor, and TCR beta sequencing was performed on peripheral blood mononuclear cells. Genomic DNA was extracted from the blood cell samples with the Qiagen DNeasy Blood Extraction Kit. Library preparation was by the immunoSEQ multiplex PCR assay. A mixture of 60 forward primers for TCR Vbeta segments and 13 reverse primers for TCR Jbeta segments was used in the multiplex PCR. The CDR3 region of rearranged TCR beta genes was amplified from genomic DNA by a multiplex PCR assay. On the Illumina HiSeq System, the amplified TCR beta libraries were sequenced as 87-base-pair reads. The original methods were these. In a later analysis, tens of millions of unique TCR beta chains were counted across the 500 to 850 repertoires, and roughly 9.9 million of these chains were shared by at least two donors. Raw reads were error-corrected and collapsed into unique sequences with a nearest-neighbor algorithm that merged closely related sequences to remove PCR and sequencing errors. Alignment of CDR3 sequences to IMGT reference sequences was used to assign V, D and J gene segments. For a sequence to be retained, a match of at least six nucleotides was required to both a V gene segment and a J gene segment. A rearrangement was called productive if the CDR3 had no stop codons and remained in frame with V and J, and every other rearrangement was called non-productive. CDR3 was defined according to IMGT convention as the region running from the second conserved V-encoded cysteine to the conserved J-encoded phenylalanine. The earlier analysis of some 600 of the donors excluded sequences that lacked an unambiguous match to a single V gene segment. An earlier analysis of 500 to 600 of the donors classified V segments as functional when productive rearrangements were above 56.7% and as segregating when the standard deviation between donors was above 5%. A statistical classification framework was built for diagnosing cytomegalovirus status from the catalog of TCR beta chain sequences. In a later analysis, V and J genes were assigned by comparing TCR nucleotide sequences against IMGT/GENE-DB human TR gene sequences. Using the TCRdist pipeline, a later analysis assigned CDR3 sequences along with most-parsimonious VDJ recombination scenarios. In a later analysis, each TCR beta chain was defined by its CDR3 amino acid sequence together with its V-gene family, and reads lacking a unique V-gene family were excluded. As a way to deal with suspected cross-contamination and a sequencing artifact, a later analysis dropped hundreds of nucleotide sequences that were highly shared and had low generation probability. In a later analysis, a clonal expansion index for each public chain was calculated from normalized within-repertoire ranks of inferred template counts. A later analysis computed generation probabilities with a VDJ recombination model fitted to out-of-frame rearrangements, and checked the results against IGoR. Hypergeometric tests were used in a later analysis to score TCR-TCR, TCR-HLA and TCR-CMV co-occurrence, with a repertoire-size bias correction applied to the TCR pairs. To estimate false discovery rates, a later analysis permuted the HLA or CMV assignments 20 times. In a later analysis, co-occurring TCRs were grouped using DBSCAN, and TCRdist sequence similarity was added for clustering within HLA-allele-positive subsets. Repertoires with fewer than 30,000 or more than 120,000 public chains, plus five repertoires with anomalous nucleotide sharing, were excluded from co-occurrence clustering. Entries here come from immuneACCESS through TCRdb and include only in-frame sequences with V and J called. Some clones fail to appear in such tables; in the studies checked, an unresolved V gene covers under half of the shortfall, and the cause of the remainder is unknown. V, J and clone size reflect that table, while D and trimming were determined from the DNA. The sample table contains 150,000 to 200,000 clones; only one count was recorded for more than 65% of them. More than 0.5% of the sample belongs to the ten largest clones.

From V the trimming removes 6 bases and from J it removes 7 bases, while the gene matches leave 14 bases of the junction unaccounted for. The CDR3 covers 16 residues, taking in both the cysteine and the phenylalanine. Only the CDR3 part of the read is kept: 48 bases, read in frame from the first base. For CDR1 and CDR2, the germline V gene (reference sequence) lists MNHEY and SMNVEV. This TCR was recovered from a woman aged 50 to 60 in good health and CMV-seronegative. The sequencing input was PBMCs. The chain is encoded by TRBV27 joined to TRBJ2-3; 9 of the junction bases match TRBD1. The DNA is as follows: TGTGCCAGCAGAACACACAGGGGGCGCCTCCTTTATACGCAGTATTTT. Its protein reads: CASRTHRGRLLYTQYF.